Listed below are T cell receptor beta chains from one sample, sequenced in a study of blood T cell repertoires in COVID-19. Only in-frame clones appear in the TCRdb table, and some are missing; sequencing was by immunoSEQ multiplex PCR. The sample yields approximately 88,000 clones, approximately 81% seen once. The sample taken for sequencing was peripheral blood. The receptors were gathered from a woman between 70 and 85 years old with acute or convalescent COVID-19. CDR3s include the opening cysteine and the closing phenylalanine or tryptophan. D genes are given only for firm matches. Clone size is given for some rows only: seen once, a few or many times, or a class if the clone is expanded.

j_gene,len,abundance,v_gene,d_gene,CDR3aa,CDR3nt
TRBJ1-2,12,once,TRBV12-3/TRBV12-4,.,CASSLETDGYTF,TGTGCCAGCAGTTTAGAGACAGATGGCTACACCTTC
TRBJ1-4,15,.,TRBV4-3,TRBD1,CASSSGQGVGEKLFF,TGCGCCAGCAGCTCGGGACAGGGGGTGGGCGAAAAACTGTTTTTT
TRBJ2-5,16,.,TRBV7-6,TRBD2,CASSSIAGPVSETQYF,TGTGCCAGCAGCTCCATAGCGGGGCCCGTCTCGGAGACCCAGTACTTC
TRBJ1-6,14,.,TRBV19,TRBD1,CASTLGQGDSPLHF,TGTGCCAGTACCCTGGGACAGGGGGATTCACCCCTCCACTTT
TRBJ2-3,18,.,TRBV5-1,TRBD2,CASSLGLAGGPGTDTQYF,TGCGCCAGCAGCTTGGGACTAGCGGGGGGGCCAGGGACAGATACGCAGTATTTT
TRBJ1-4,15,.,TRBV5-1,.,CASSLARGGNEKLFF,TGCGCCAGCAGCTTGGCGAGGGGAGGTAATGAAAAACTGTTTTTT
TRBJ2-2,13,.,TRBV7-9,.,CASSLPGPGELFF,TGTGCCAGCAGCTTACCGGGTCCCGGGGAGCTGTTTTTT
TRBJ2-1,11,.,TRBV9,.,CASSAGNEQFF,TGTGCCAGCAGTGCGGGAAATGAGCAGTTCTTC
TRBJ1-2,15,.,TRBV6-5,.,CASSYSGRGNYGYTF,TGTGCCAGCAGTTATTCCGGCAGGGGCAACTATGGCTACACCTTC
TRBJ2-4,14,.,TRBV27,.,CASSWAGSKNIQYF,TGTGCCAGCAGTTGGGCAGGCTCCAAAAACATTCAGTACTTC
TRBJ2-1,13,.,TRBV28,.,CASSLPGVNEQFF,TGTGCCAGCAGTCTCCCGGGGGTCAATGAGCAGTTCTTC
TRBJ2-1,16,.,TRBV19,TRBD2,CASRPLAGGGYNEQFF,TGTGCCAGTAGACCCTTAGCGGGAGGGGGGTACAATGAGCAGTTCTTC
TRBJ2-3,14,once,TRBV29-1,TRBD2,CSVATSGISDTQYF,TGCAGCGTTGCGACTAGCGGGATCTCAGATACGCAGTATTTT
TRBJ1-1,14,.,TRBV5-1,TRBD1,CASRQTGTNTEAFF,TGCGCCAGCCGCCAGACAGGGACGAACACTGAAGCTTTCTTT
TRBJ2-1,18,.,TRBV7-8,TRBD2,CASSYFGPGTSGGGEQFF,TGTGCCAGCAGCTATTTTGGCCCCGGGACTAGCGGGGGGGGTGAGCAGTTCTTC
TRBJ2-5,15,.,TRBV5-1,.,CASSLGRGRGETQYF,TGCGCCAGCAGCTTGGGAAGGGGGAGAGGGGAGACCCAGTACTTC
TRBJ1-1,12,.,TRBV6-5,.,CASIDLGLEAFF,TGTGCCAGCATCGACCTGGGGCTTGAAGCTTTCTTT
TRBJ2-2,16,once,TRBV3-1/TRBV3-2,.,CASSQGHRGNTGELFF,TGTGCCAGCAGCCAAGGGCATAGGGGAAACACCGGGGAGCTGTTTTTT
TRBJ2-3,12,few,TRBV29-1,TRBD2,CSVLAKKDTQYF,TGCAGCGTACTAGCGAAGAAAGATACGCAGTATTTT
TRBJ2-1,16,.,TRBV7-2,TRBD2,CASSLAWSSGRDEQFF,TGTGCCAGCAGCTTAGCGTGGTCTAGCGGGAGAGATGAGCAGTTCTTC
TRBJ1-2,13,.,TRBV7-9,TRBD1,CASSQDRAGGYTF,TGTGCCAGCAGCCAAGACAGGGCCGGCGGCTACACCTTC
TRBJ2-1,15,once,TRBV28,TRBD2,CASRTGTSVYNEQFF,TGTGCCAGCAGGACCGGGACTAGCGTTTACAATGAGCAGTTCTTC
TRBJ2-1,13,.,TRBV24-1,.,CATSDGVWNEQFF,TGTGCCACCAGTGACGGGGTTTGGAATGAGCAGTTCTTC
TRBJ2-1,15,.,TRBV4-1,.,CASSRGDGSYNEQFF,TGCGCCAGCAGCCGGGGGGACGGATCCTACAATGAGCAGTTCTTC
TRBJ1-1,15,.,TRBV6-2/TRBV6-3,TRBD1,CASSYFDRGRVQAFF,TGTGCCAGCAGTTACTTCGACAGGGGGCGCGTTCAAGCTTTCTTT
TRBJ1-1,14,few,TRBV11-3,.,CASSSGRANTEAFF,TGTGCCAGCAGCTCAGGGAGGGCGAACACTGAAGCTTTCTTT
TRBJ2-5,11,.,TRBV5-1,.,CASQIGETQYF,TGCGCCAGCCAGATCGGGGAGACCCAGTACTTC
TRBJ1-5,14,.,TRBV19,.,CASTLRGNNQPQHF,TGTGCCAGTACCCTCCGGGGTAACAATCAGCCCCAGCATTTT
TRBJ2-2,15,.,TRBV14,.,CASSQVGGLAGELFF,TGTGCCAGCAGCCAAGTTGGGGGCCTGGCCGGGGAGCTGTTTTTT
TRBJ1-1,15,.,TRBV5-1,.,CASSLSSRDATEAFF,TGCGCCAGCAGCTTGTCGTCCAGGGATGCCACTGAAGCTTTCTTT
TRBJ2-3,17,.,TRBV24-1,.,CATSAPTVIASTDTQYF,TGTGCCACCAGTGCACCGACGGTGATAGCTAGCACAGATACGCAGTATTTT
TRBJ2-3,13,.,TRBV7-9,TRBD2,CASSLDQGTSGYF,TGTGCCAGCAGCTTAGACCAGGGCACTAGCGGGTATTTT
TRBJ1-5,15,.,TRBV2,.,CASSEVRGGNQPQHF,TGTGCCAGCAGTGAAGTAAGGGGGGGTAATCAGCCCCAGCATTTT
TRBJ1-4,16,.,TRBV11-2,.,CASSSGPQTGNEKLFF,TGTGCCAGCAGCTCCGGACCACAGACGGGAAATGAAAAACTGTTTTTT
TRBJ2-2,13,.,TRBV19,.,CASTREYTGELFF,TGTGCCAGTACCCGGGAGTACACCGGGGAGCTGTTTTTT
TRBJ2-1,15,few,TRBV10-1,TRBD1,CASSGTGQGRYEQFF,TGCGCCAGCAGTGGAACGGGACAGGGGAGGTATGAGCAGTTCTTC
TRBJ1-5,14,.,TRBV6-5,.,CASSSTGINQPQHF,TGTGCCAGCAGTTCAACAGGGATCAATCAGCCCCAGCATTTT
TRBJ2-3,14,.,TRBV28,TRBD2,CASGTSGGADTQYF,TGTGCCAGCGGGACTAGCGGGGGCGCAGATACGCAGTATTTT
TRBJ1-6,15,once,TRBV18,TRBD1,CASSLDDRVRSPLHF,TGTGCCAGCTCACTTGACGACAGGGTCCGGTCACCCCTCCACTTT
TRBJ2-3,14,.,TRBV5-1,.,CASSFQGRSDTQYF,TGCGCCAGCAGCTTTCAGGGCCGCTCAGATACGCAGTATTTT
TRBJ2-1,14,.,TRBV7-9,.,CASSPRDFPNEQFF,TGTGCCAGCAGCCCCCGGGACTTCCCCAATGAGCAGTTCTTC
TRBJ2-3,13,.,TRBV6-2/TRBV6-3,.,CASSGGSTDTQYF,TGTGCCAGCAGTGGCGGGAGCACAGATACGCAGTATTTT
TRBJ1-1,13,.,TRBV12-3/TRBV12-4,.,CASSFGRNTEAFF,TGTGCCAGCAGTTTCGGGAGGAACACTGAAGCTTTCTTT
TRBJ2-1,15,.,TRBV24-1,TRBD2,CATSGVSGSGHEQFF,TGTGCCACCAGCGGGGTTAGCGGGAGTGGTCATGAGCAGTTCTTC
TRBJ2-3,15,.,TRBV7-9,TRBD1,CASSTGTGSWDTQYF,TGTGCCAGCAGCACCGGGACAGGGAGCTGGGATACGCAGTATTTT
TRBJ2-3,13,few,TRBV7-9,TRBD1,CASSPRGPDTQYF,TGTGCCAGCAGTCCCAGGGGGCCAGATACGCAGTATTTT
TRBJ2-1,13,.,TRBV10-1,.,CASSESLTNEQFF,TGCGCCAGCAGTGAATCGCTAACCAATGAGCAGTTCTTC
TRBJ2-1,15,.,TRBV11-3,TRBD1,CASSPDRGPGNEQFF,TGTGCCAGCAGCCCGGACAGGGGGCCAGGGAATGAGCAGTTCTTC
TRBJ1-4,18,.,TRBV4-3,TRBD1,CASSQDHGQGRTNEKLFF,TGCGCCAGCAGCCAAGACCATGGACAGGGGCGCACTAATGAAAAACTGTTTTTT
TRBJ2-3,13,.,TRBV5-6,.,CASSRRGSDTQYF,TGTGCCAGCAGCCGACGGGGGTCAGATACGCAGTATTTT
TRBJ2-4,18,once,TRBV7-9,TRBD1,CASSDGTGHTLAKNIQYF,TGTGCCAGCAGCGACGGGACAGGGCATACTCTAGCCAAAAACATTCAGTACTTC
TRBJ2-1,11,.,TRBV2,.,CASQLGSEQFF,TGTGCCAGCCAACTGGGGAGCGAGCAGTTCTTC
TRBJ1-2,15,.,TRBV25-1,TRBD1,CASSDRGTANYGYTF,TGTGCCAGCTCGGACAGGGGGACAGCTAACTATGGCTACACCTTC
TRBJ2-1,14,.,TRBV4-1,.,CASSAADNNNEQFF,TGCGCCAGCAGCGCCGCGGACAACAACAATGAGCAGTTCTTC